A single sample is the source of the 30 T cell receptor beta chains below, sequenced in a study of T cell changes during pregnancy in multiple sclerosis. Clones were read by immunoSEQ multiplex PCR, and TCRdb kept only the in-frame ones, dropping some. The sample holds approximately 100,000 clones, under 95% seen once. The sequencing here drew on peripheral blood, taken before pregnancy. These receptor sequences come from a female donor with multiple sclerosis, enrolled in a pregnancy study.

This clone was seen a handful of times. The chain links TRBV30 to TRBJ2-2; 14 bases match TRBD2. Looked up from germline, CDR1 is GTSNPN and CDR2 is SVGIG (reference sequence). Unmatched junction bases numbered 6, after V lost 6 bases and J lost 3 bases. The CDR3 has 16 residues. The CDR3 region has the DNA TGTGCCTGCCCGGGACTAGCGGGAGCATACACCGGGGAGCTGTTTTTT. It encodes CACPGLAGAYTGELFF. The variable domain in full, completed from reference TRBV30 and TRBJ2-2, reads SQTIHQWPATLVQPVGSPLSLECTVEGTSNPNLYWYRQAAGRGLQLLFYSVGIGQISSEVPQNLSASRPQDRQFILSSKKLLLSDSGFYLCACPGLAGAYTGELFFGEGSRLTVL.

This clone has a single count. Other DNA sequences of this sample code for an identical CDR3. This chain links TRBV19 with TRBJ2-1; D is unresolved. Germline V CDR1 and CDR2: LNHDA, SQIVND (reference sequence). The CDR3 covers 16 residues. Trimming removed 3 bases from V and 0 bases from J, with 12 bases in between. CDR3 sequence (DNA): TGTGCCAGTAGTATCCCCCGCGGCCCCTCCTACAATGAGCAGTTCTTC. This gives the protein CASSIPRGPSYNEQFF.

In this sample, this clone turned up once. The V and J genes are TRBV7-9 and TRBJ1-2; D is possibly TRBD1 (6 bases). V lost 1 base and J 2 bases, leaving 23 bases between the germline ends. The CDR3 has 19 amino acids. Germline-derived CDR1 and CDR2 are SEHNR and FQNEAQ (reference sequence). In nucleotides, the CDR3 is TGTGCCAGCAGCTTAGGGCTACCACAGGGCCAAGTCGGGAACTATGGCTACACCTTC. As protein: CASSLGLPQGQVGNYGYTF.

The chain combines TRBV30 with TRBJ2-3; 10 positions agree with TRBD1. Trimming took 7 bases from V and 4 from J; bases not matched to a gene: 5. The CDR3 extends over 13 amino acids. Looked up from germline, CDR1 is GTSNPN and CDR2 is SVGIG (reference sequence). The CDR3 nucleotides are TGTGCCTTCAGACAGGGGGCATCAGATACGCAGTATTTT. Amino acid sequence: CAFRQGASDTQYF.

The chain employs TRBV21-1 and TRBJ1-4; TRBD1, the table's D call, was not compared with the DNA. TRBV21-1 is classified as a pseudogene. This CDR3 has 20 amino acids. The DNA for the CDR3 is TGTGCCAGCAGCAAGGGGTGGGAATCGACAGGGGGCACTTCTAATGAAAAACTGTTTTTT. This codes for CASSKGWESTGGTSNEKLFF.

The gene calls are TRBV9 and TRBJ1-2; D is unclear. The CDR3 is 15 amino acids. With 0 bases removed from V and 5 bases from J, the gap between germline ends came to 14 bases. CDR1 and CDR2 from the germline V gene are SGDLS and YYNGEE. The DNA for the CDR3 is TGTGCCAGCAGCGTAGATGGAGGAAACGTTTATGGCTACACCTTC. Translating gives CASSVDGGNVYGYTF. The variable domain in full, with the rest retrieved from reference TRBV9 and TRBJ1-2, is DSGVTQTPKHLITATGQRVTLRCSPRSGDLSVYWYQQSLDQGLQFLIQYYNGEERAKGNILERFSAQQFPDLHSELNLSSLELGDSALYFCASSVDGGNVYGYTFGSGTRLTVV.

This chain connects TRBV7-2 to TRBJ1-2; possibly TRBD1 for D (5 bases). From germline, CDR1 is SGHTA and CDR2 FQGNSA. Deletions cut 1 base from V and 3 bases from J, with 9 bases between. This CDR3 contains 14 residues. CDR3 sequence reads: CASSLVRGDYGYTF. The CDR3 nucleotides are TGTGCCAGCAGCTTAGTAAGGGGTGACTATGGCTACACCTTC.

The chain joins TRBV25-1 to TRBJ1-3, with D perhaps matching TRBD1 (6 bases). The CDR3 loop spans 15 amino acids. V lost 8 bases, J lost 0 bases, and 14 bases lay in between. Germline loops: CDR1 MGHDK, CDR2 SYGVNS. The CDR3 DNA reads TGTGCCAGCGCCACAGGGAGCAACTCTGGAAACACCATATATTTT. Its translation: CASATGSNSGNTIYF.

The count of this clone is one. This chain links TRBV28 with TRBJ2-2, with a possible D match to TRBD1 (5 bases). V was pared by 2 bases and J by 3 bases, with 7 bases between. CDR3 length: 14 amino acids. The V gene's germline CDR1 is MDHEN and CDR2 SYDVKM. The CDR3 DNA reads TGTGCCAGCAGTTTACAAGGGGACACCGGGGAGCTGTTTTTT. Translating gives CASSLQGDTGELFF. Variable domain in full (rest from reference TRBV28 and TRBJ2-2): DVKVTQSSRYLVKRTGEKVFLECVQDMDHENMFWYRQDPGLGLRLIYFSYDVKMKEKGDIPEGYSVSREKKERFSLILESASTNQTSMYLCASSLQGDTGELFFGEGSRLTVL.

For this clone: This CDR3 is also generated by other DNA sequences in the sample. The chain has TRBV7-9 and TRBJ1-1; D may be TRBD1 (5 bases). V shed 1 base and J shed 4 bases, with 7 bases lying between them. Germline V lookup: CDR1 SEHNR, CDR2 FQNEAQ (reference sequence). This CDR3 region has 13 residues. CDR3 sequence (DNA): TGTGCCAGCAGCTTAGGGGGGGGCACTGAAGCTTTCTTT. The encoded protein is CASSLGGGTEAFF.

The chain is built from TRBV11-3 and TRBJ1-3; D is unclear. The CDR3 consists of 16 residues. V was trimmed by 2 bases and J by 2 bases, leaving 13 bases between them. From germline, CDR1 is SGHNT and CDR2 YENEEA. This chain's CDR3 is CASSLRRTTPGNTIYF. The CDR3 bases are TGTGCCAGCAGCTTAAGGAGGACTACCCCTGGAAACACCATATATTTT. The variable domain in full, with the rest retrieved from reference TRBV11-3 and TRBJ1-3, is EAGVVQSPRYKIIEKKQPVAFWCNPISGHNTLYWYLQNLGQGPELLIRYENEEAVDDSQLPKDRFSAERLKGVDSTLKIQPAELGDSAVYLCASSLRRTTPGNTIYFGEGSWLTVV.

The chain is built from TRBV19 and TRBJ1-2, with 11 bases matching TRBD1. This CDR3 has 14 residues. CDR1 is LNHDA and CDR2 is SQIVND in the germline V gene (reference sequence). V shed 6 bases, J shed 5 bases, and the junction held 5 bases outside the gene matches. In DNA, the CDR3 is TGTGCCAGTAGCCCGGGACAGGGGGATTATGGCTACACCTTC. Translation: CASSPGQGDYGYTF.

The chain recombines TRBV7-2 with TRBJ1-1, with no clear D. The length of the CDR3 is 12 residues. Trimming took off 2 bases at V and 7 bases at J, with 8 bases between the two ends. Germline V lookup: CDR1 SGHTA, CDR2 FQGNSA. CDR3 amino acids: CASSLSRVEAFF. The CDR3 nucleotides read TGTGCCAGCAGCTTATCCCGGGTTGAAGCTTTCTTT.

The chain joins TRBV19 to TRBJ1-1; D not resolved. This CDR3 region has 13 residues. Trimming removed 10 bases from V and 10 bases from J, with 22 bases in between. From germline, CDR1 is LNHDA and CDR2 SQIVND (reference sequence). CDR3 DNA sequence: TGTGCCACCAAGGATGGGTCCCGTATAGCAGCTTTCTTT. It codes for CATKDGSRIAAFF. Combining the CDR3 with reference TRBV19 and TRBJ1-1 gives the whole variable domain DGGITQSPKYLFRKEGQNVTLSCEQNLNHDAMYWYRQDPGQGLRLIYYSQIVNDFQKGDIAEGYSVSREKKESFPLTVTSAQKNPTAFYLCATKDGSRIAAFFGQGTRLTVV.

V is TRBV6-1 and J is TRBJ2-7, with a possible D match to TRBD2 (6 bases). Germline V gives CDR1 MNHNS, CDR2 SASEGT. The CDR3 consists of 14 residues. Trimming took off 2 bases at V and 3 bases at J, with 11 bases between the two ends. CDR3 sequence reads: CASSERLALYEQYF. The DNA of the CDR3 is TGTGCCAGCAGTGAACGCCTAGCGCTCTACGAGCAGTACTTC.

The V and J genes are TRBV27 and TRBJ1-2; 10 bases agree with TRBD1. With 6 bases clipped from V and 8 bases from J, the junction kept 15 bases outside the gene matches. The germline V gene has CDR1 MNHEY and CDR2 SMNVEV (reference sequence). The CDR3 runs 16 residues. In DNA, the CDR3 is TGTGCCAGCAGACTGACAGGGGGCGAATTCGTTGGGGGCTACACCTTC. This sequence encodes CASRLTGGEFVGGYTF.

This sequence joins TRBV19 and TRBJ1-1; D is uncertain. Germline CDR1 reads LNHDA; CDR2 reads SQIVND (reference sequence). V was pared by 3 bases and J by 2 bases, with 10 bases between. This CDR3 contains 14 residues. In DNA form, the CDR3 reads TGTGCCAGTAGTATCGATACAGTAAACACTGAAGCTTTCTTT. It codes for CASSIDTVNTEAFF.

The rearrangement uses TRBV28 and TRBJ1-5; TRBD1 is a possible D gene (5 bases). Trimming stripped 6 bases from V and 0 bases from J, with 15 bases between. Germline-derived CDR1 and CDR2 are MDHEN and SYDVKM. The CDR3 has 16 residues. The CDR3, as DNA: TGTGCCAGCAGATGGTTGGGACTTAGTAGCAATCAGCCCCAGCATTTT. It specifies CASRWLGLSSNQPQHF. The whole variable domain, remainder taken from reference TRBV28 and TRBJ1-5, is DVKVTQSSRYLVKRTGEKVFLECVQDMDHENMFWYRQDPGLGLRLIYFSYDVKMKEKGDIPEGYSVSREKKERFSLILESASTNQTSMYLCASRWLGLSSNQPQHFGDGTRLSIL.

Here the CDR3 reads CASRIETGKETQYF. The CDR3 DNA follows: TGTGCCAGCAGGATTGAAACAGGGAAGGAGACCCAGTACTTC. V gene TRBV2 combines with J gene TRBJ2-5, with D possibly TRBD1 on 6 matching bases. The V and J ends lost 6 bases and 5 bases respectively, with 16 bases between them. The CDR3 runs to 14 residues. Germline lookup yields CDR1 SNHLY and CDR2 FYNNEI.

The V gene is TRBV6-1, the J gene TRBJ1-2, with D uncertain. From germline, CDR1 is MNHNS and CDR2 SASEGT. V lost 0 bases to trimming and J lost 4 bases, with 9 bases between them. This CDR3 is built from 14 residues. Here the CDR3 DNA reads TGTGCCAGCAGTGAAGCGTCCAGTATCTATGGCTACACCTTC. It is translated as CASSEASSIYGYTF.

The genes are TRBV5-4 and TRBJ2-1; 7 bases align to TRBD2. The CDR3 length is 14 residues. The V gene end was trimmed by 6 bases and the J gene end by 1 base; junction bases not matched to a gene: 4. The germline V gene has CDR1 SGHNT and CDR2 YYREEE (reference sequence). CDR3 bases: TGTGCCAGCACCTCGGGGGGTTCCTACAATGAGCAGTTCTTC. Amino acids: CASTSGGSYNEQFF.

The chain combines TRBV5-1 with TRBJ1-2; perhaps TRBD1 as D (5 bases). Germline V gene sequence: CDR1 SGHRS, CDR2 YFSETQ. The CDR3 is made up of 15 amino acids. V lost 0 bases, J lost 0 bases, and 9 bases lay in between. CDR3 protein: CASSLGQRANYGYTF. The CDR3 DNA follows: TGCGCCAGCAGCTTGGGACAGAGAGCTAACTATGGCTACACCTTC.

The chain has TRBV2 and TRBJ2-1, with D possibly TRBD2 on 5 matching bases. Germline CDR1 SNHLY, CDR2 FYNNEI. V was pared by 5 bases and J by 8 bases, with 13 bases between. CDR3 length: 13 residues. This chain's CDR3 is CASSRREGYEQFF. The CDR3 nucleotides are TGTGCCAGCAGTCGCCGAGAGGGCTATGAGCAGTTCTTC.

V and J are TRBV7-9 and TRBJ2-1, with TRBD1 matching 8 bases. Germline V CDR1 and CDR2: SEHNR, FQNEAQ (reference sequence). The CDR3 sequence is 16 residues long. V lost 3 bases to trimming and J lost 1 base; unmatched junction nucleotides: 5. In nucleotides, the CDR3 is TGTGCCAGCAGCTTTGGCAGGGGGCATTCCTACAATGAGCAGTTCTTC. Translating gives CASSFGRGHSYNEQFF.

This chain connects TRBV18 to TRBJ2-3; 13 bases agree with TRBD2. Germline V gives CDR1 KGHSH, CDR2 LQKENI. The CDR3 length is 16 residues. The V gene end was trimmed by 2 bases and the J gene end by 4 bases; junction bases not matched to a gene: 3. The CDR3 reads CASSPRTSGSADTQYF. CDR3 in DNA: TGTGCCAGCTCACCAAGGACTAGCGGGAGTGCAGATACGCAGTATTTT.

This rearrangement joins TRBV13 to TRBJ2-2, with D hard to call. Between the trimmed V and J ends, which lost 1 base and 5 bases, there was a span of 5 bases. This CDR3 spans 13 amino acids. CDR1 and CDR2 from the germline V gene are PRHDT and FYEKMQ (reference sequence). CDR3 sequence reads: CASSLALTGELFF. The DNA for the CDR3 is TGTGCCAGCAGCTTAGCGTTGACCGGGGAGCTGTTTTTT. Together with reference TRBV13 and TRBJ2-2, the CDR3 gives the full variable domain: AAGVIQSPRHLIKEKRETATLKCYPIPRHDTVYWYQQGPGQDPQFLISFYEKMQSDKGSIPDRFSAQQFSDYHSELNMSSLELGDSALYFCASSLALTGELFFGEGSRLTVL.

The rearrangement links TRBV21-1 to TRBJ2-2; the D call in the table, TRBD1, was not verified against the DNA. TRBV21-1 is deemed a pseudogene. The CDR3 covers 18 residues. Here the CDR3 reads CASSGREGSRANTGELFF. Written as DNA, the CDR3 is TGTGCCAGCAGCGGCAGGGAAGGCTCTAGGGCGAACACCGGGGAGCTGTTTTTT.

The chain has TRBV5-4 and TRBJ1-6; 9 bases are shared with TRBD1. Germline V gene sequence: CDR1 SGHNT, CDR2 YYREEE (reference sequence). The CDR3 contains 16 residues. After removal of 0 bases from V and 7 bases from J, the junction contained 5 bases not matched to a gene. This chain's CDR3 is CASSLADRGRNSPLHF. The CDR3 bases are TGTGCCAGCAGCTTGGCCGACAGGGGGAGGAATTCACCCCTCCACTTT.

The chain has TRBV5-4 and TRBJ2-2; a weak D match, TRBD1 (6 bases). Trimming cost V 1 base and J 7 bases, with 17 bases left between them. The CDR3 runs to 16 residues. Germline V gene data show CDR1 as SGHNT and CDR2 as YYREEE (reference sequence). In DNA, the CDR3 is TGTGCCAGCAGCTTGAGTAGGGGGAATGCGGGCGGGGAGCTGTTTTTT. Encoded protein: CASSLSRGNAGGELFF.

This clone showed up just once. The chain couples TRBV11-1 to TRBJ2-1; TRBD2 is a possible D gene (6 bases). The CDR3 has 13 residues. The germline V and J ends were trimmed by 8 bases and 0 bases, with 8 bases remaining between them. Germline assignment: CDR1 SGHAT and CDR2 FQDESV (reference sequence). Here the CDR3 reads CASAGSSYNEQFF. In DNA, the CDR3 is TGTGCCAGCGCCGGGAGCTCCTACAATGAGCAGTTCTTC.